Listed below are T cell receptor beta chains from one sample, sequenced in a study of blood T cells in healthy people across ages. TCRdb ran MiXCR on the 5' RACE reads and lists one entry per CDR3 protein. The table has 1.5 million to 2 million distinct CDR3 sequences, around 48% seen once. Sequencing was carried out using blood. Source of these receptors: a woman in her thirties or forties in good health. Each CDR3 is given with its conserved first and last residue.

j_call v_call cdr3_aa
TRBJ2-7 TRBV20-1 CSARGLAGGSEQYF
TRBJ2-4 TRBV12-3/TRBV12-4 CASSILQGGGKNIQYF
TRBJ2-1 TRBV7-2 CASSLESGVSYNEQFF
TRBJ2-6 TRBV19 CASSTLPGQSSGANVLTF
TRBJ1-6 TRBV28 CASSLGGSGTNSPLHF
TRBJ1-2 TRBV27 CASSLQGVPTNYGYTF
TRBJ2-1 TRBV28 CASSPIDRDHEQFF
TRBJ1-2 TRBV28 CASRTAGGSGYTF
TRBJ2-5 TRBV28 CASSRLGYRGVEQYF
TRBJ2-3 TRBV29-1 CSGRAADTQYF
TRBJ1-2 TRBV20-1 CSASGPEGVKVGYTF
TRBJ2-1 TRBV6-2/TRBV6-3 CATGLAAYNEQFF
TRBJ2-1 TRBV5-1 CASSTRTSGVDNEQFF
TRBJ1-2 TRBV4-2 CASSQEGQGDGYTF
. TRBV4-1 CASSHPSRDQETQYF
TRBJ2-1 TRBV28 CASSLGEKQFF
TRBJ2-5 TRBV24-1 CATSDSTAYQETQYF
TRBJ2-7 TRBV4-2 CASSQEATSGAYEQYF
TRBJ2-1 TRBV7-3 CASSSSGTSGGYEQFF
TRBJ1-1 TRBV6-6 CASTSSGNTEAFF
TRBJ2-5 TRBV2 CASSDRKLAGVETQYF
TRBJ2-7 TRBV18 CASSPRTTGSYEQYF
TRBJ1-6 TRBV27 CASRPRTGYNSPLHF
TRBJ2-2 TRBV5-1 CASSLGLAPGELFF
TRBJ2-7 TRBV7-9 CASSLQPTGIGEQYF
TRBJ1-4 TRBV4-3 CASSQDKGGIGDKLFF
TRBJ2-4 TRBV7-2 CASSPGGALQNIQYF
TRBJ2-5 TRBV28 CASSSPSRETQETQYF
TRBJ2-1 TRBV7-2 CASSQQYYNEQFF
TRBJ1-6 TRBV11-2 CASSPSGTYNSPLHF
TRBJ1-2 TRBV7-2 CASSPNSGPKDADYGYTF
TRBJ1-5 TRBV7-2 CASNQGAGGNQPQHF
TRBJ2-5 TRBV7-9 CASSSRVEGQYF
TRBJ1-5 TRBV2 CVSSESNQPQHF
TRBJ2-3 TRBV20-1 CSASVSVTTDTQYF
. TRBV4-3 CASSQGTEGDEQYF
TRBJ2-7 TRBV5-1 CASSRPSGGPPYEQYF
TRBJ2-5 TRBV9 CASSVAYRGIQETQYF
TRBJ2-5 TRBV27 CASSQHRGRGWEETQYF
TRBJ2-1 TRBV20-1 CSARPGGPYNEQFF
TRBJ1-1 TRBV20-1 CSARELVNRAFF
TRBJ1-5 TRBV5-1 CASSFTGDRNQPQHF
TRBJ2-1 TRBV7-3 CASSSSGTSGSLSSYNEQFF
TRBJ1-1 TRBV20-1 CSARTLITQSTEAFF
TRBJ1-2 TRBV27 CGVGRGLGYTF
TRBJ1-2 TRBV7-2 CASSAQGGSVGYTF
TRBJ2-5 TRBV5-1 CASSLKATETQYF
TRBJ2-5 TRBV6-6 CASWQGAGVQETQYF
TRBJ2-7 TRBV29-1 CSVVIAGGSDEQYF
TRBJ2-1 TRBV10-3 CAISHPGTGTTNEQFF
TRBJ2-7 TRBV25-1 CASSESIGQGRMDYEQYF